This paragraph reports one TCR beta chain. This entry belongs to a study of blood T cell repertoires in COVID-19. Looking at the study overall: Specimens from acute and convalescent COVID-19 originated in the United States, Italy and Spain. In each case, the material was cDNA or gDNA derived from T cells, B-cell-depleted T cells, or PBMCs.

In the original processing: Nucleated cell counts were estimated from reference gene primer amplification. Sequencing used immunoSEQ multiplex PCR; TCRdb keeps in-frame clones, though not all of them. From that table come the V and J calls and clone size; the DNA was used to work out D and trimming. Here the sample spans 150,000 to 200,000 clones, over 75% being singletons. Specimen: peripheral blood. This receptor was taken from an older man who had recovered from COVID-19.

The CDR3 is CAISGTSGMDTQYF. As DNA, the CDR3 is TGTGCCATCAGTGGGACTAGCGGGATGGATACGCAGTATTTT. This chain uses TRBV10-3 with TRBJ2-3; 12 nucleotides align to TRBD2. The CDR3 is made up of 14 amino acids. Germline trimming cut 4 bases from V and 6 bases from J; bases unmatched to any gene: 2. Germline CDR1 ENHRY, CDR2 SYGVKD.